The rows below give T cell receptor beta chains drawn from one sample of a study of Ad26.COV2.S vaccination and SARS-CoV-2 variants. Profiling relied on immunoSEQ multiplex PCR, and the TCRdb table lists in-frame clones only, not all of them. The profile shows about 410,000 clones, about 91% of them singletons. The sequencing used peripheral blood, collected in a trial of Ad26.COV2.S vaccine versus placebo. All receptors come from a person between 18 and 65 years old who received the Ad26.COV2.S COVID-19 vaccine or a placebo. Each CDR3 is given with its conserved first and last residue. Each record gives: V gene, clone size, J gene, D gene, CDR3 protein, CDR3 DNA. A D gene is named only where the DNA matches it firmly. For some rows the clone size is stated as once, few or many, or as a class when expanded; others skip it.

TRBV10-3,-,TRBJ1-5,-,CAISTQGDQPQHF,TGTGCCATCAGCACACAGGGAGATCAGCCCCAGCATTTT
TRBV5-4,-,TRBJ1-1,-,CASSSPPNTEAFF,TGTGCCAGCAGCTCCCCCCCGAACACTGAAGCTTTCTTT
TRBV3-1/TRBV3-2,-,TRBJ2-2,-,CASSARSGELFF,TGTGCCAGCAGCGCTCGATCCGGGGAGCTGTTTTTT
TRBV11-2,-,TRBJ2-3,-,CASSLRSSGGTDTQYF,TGTGCCAGCAGCCTGAGGTCTTCGGGGGGCACAGATACGCAGTATTTT
TRBV11-2,once,TRBJ2-2,-,CASSLVKGNTGELFF,TGTGCCAGCAGCTTAGTGAAAGGGAACACCGGGGAGCTGTTTTTT
TRBV6-5,many,TRBJ1-5,TRBD1,CASSRGQGAEPQHF,TGTGCCAGCAGCCGAGGACAGGGTGCGGAGCCCCAGCATTTT
TRBV7-2,-,TRBJ2-1,-,CASSLAWANEQFF,TGTGCCAGCAGCTTAGCGTGGGCCAATGAGCAGTTCTTC
TRBV9,-,TRBJ2-4,-,CASSHDTKNIQYF,TGTGCCAGCAGTCACGACACCAAAAACATTCAGTACTTC
TRBV7-2,-,TRBJ2-6,TRBD1,CASSLGGRQGSGANVLTF,TGTGCCAGCAGCTTAGGGGGCCGACAGGGCTCTGGGGCCAACGTCCTGACTTTC
TRBV28,-,TRBJ2-7,-,CASSPLRESLEQYF,TGTGCCAGCAGTCCGCTACGGGAGTCCCTCGAGCAGTACTTC
TRBV28,-,TRBJ2-3,-,CASSLPWGTDTQYF,TGTGCCAGCAGCCTCCCTTGGGGGACAGATACGCAGTATTTT
TRBV11-3,-,TRBJ1-2,TRBD1,CASSLAPGQDYGYTF,TGTGCCAGCAGCTTGGCCCCTGGACAGGACTATGGCTACACCTTC
TRBV3-1/TRBV3-2,-,TRBJ2-7,-,CASSPTVAQGYEQYF,TGTGCCAGCAGCCCGACGGTAGCGCAGGGCTACGAGCAGTACTTC
TRBV9,-,TRBJ2-2,-,CASSLSTGELFF,TGTGCCAGCAGCCTTAGTACCGGGGAGCTGTTTTTT
TRBV20-1,-,TRBJ1-1,-,CSAYQGPEAFF,TGCAGTGCTTATCAGGGACCTGAAGCTTTCTTT
TRBV5-1,-,TRBJ2-5,-,CASSPNRAKAQYF,TGCGCCAGCAGCCCAAACAGGGCGAAGGCCCAGTACTTC
TRBV3-1/TRBV3-2,few,TRBJ2-7,TRBD2,CASSQDLPTSGRPYF,TGTGCCAGCAGCCAAGATCTACCAACTAGCGGGAGGCCGTACTTC
TRBV19,once,TRBJ2-1,-,CASSQNHNEQFF,TGTGCCAGTTCCCAAAACCACAATGAGCAGTTCTTC
TRBV21-1,-,TRBJ2-1,-,CASQGHEQFF,TGTGCCAGCCAGGGGCATGAGCAGTTCTTC
TRBV11-3,-,TRBJ2-7,TRBD1,CASSLPIGTGPLYEQYF,TGTGCCAGCAGCTTACCGATTGGGACAGGGCCGCTCTACGAGCAGTACTTC
TRBV6-2/TRBV6-3,-,TRBJ1-4,TRBD1,CASSYSTGASEKLFF,TGTGCCAGCAGTTACTCGACAGGGGCGAGTGAAAAACTGTTTTTT
TRBV27,few,TRBJ1-2,-,CASSQTRGGNYGYTF,TGTGCCAGCAGTCAAACGCGGGGTGGTAACTATGGCTACACCTTC
TRBV21-1,-,TRBJ1-5,-,CASSKTERVNTGQGSYSNQPQHF,TGTGCCAGCAGCAAAACAGAGCGTGTAAATACAGGACAGGGCTCTTATAGCAATCAGCCCCAGCATTTT
TRBV5-5,-,TRBJ1-3,-,CASSFDQGRGNTIYF,TGTGCCAGCAGCTTTGACCAGGGGCGGGGAAACACCATATATTTT
TRBV10-1,-,TRBJ2-1,TRBD2,CANQLAGGPNEQFF,TGCGCCAACCAACTAGCGGGAGGGCCTAATGAGCAGTTCTTC
TRBV7-9,-,TRBJ2-7,TRBD1,CASSLAGGNYEQYF,TGTGCCAGCAGCTTAGCAGGGGGCAACTACGAGCAGTACTTC
TRBV3-1/TRBV3-2,-,TRBJ2-3,-,CASSQGEWQYF,TGTGCCAGCAGCCAAGGGGAGTGGCAGTATTTT